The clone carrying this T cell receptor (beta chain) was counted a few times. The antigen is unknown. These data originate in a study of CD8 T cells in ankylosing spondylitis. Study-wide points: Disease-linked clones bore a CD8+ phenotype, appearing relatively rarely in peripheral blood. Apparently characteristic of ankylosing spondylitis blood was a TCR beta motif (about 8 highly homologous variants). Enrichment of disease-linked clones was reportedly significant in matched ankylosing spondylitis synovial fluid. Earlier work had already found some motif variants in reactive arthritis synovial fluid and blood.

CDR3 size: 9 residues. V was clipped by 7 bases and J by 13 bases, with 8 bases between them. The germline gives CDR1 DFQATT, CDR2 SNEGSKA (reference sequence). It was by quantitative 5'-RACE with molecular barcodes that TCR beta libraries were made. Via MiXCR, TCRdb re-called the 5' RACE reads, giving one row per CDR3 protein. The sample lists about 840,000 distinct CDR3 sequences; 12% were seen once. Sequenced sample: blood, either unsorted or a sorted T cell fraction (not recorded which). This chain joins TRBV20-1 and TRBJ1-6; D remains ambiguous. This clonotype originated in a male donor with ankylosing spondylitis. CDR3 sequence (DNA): TGCAGTGTCGGAGGGCCCCTCCACTTT. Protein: CSVGGPLHF.